This T cell receptor (beta chain) was sequenced during a study of blood T cells in healthy people across ages. Whole-study results and caveats: Age showed a roughly linear inverse relationship with TCR beta diversity per million T cells. Estimates drawn from one million T cells were deemed to understate diversity.

Combining a sample-barcoded 5' primer with a J-beta primer mix, a second PCR ran for roughly 7 to 12 cycles. The authors tagged each cDNA molecule using a template-switch adaptor with 12 random nucleotides. TCRdb reanalysed the 5' RACE reads using MiXCR and keeps one entry per CDR3 protein. Among 1.5 million to 2 million distinct CDR3 sequences listed, 28% were seen once. Extracted total RNA amounted to at least 5 micrograms for each sample. A note on this clonotype: The antigen remains undetermined. A much bigger clone sits one base away, suggesting this may be a read error.

Germline V gene sequence: CDR1 SGHTA, CDR2 FQGNSA. The CDR3 has 13 amino acids. Material: blood. The V call is TRBV7-2, the J call TRBJ2-7; the D gene is possibly TRBD2 (6 bases). This TCR was recovered from a woman aged 25 to 39 in good health. The chain's CDR3 is CASSLVLDYEQDF. CDR3 bases: TGTGCCAGCAGCTTAGTTCTGGACTACGAGCAGGACTTC.